The 7 T cell receptor beta chains below all came from one sample that was sequenced in a study of brain T cells in children with intractable seizures (dated by TCRdb to about 2021). Receptor libraries were prepared by the immunoSEQ multiplex PCR assay. TCRdb obtained this table from immuneACCESS and retained in-frame rearrangements with V and J assigned. These tables miss some clones; where compared with another copy, unresolved V genes account for less than half of the shortfall, and the remainder is unexplained. The sample table contains tens of thousands of clones; only one count was recorded for just over 90% of them. The top ten clonotypes cover 1.5% to 1.7% of the sample. The time point label here, explained by the study, means: resected brain tissue, or blood drawn just prior to surgery. This specimen was peripheral blood, taken at surgery. These TCRs come from a boy under two years old with tuberous sclerosis and intractable seizures.

This rearrangement joins TRBV30 to TRBJ1-3; perhaps TRBD1 as D (6 bases). Germline loops: CDR1 GTSNPN, CDR2 SVGIG (reference sequence). The CDR3 runs to 15 residues. The ends were cut back, 2 bases at V and 3 bases at J, with 14 bases in the middle. This CDR3 reads CAWSKPEDSGNTIYF. The CDR3 DNA is TGTGCCTGGAGTAAGCCCGAGGACAGTGGAAACACCATATATTTT.

In this sample, this clone turned up once. This sequence joins TRBV5-1 and TRBJ2-2; 11 bases line up with TRBD1. Trimming cost V 4 bases and J 4 bases; bases outside gene matches: 3. The CDR3 contains 15 residues. From germline, CDR1 is SGHRS and CDR2 YFSETQ. The CDR3 here is CASSPGTGGTGELFF. CDR3 nucleotide sequence: TGCGCCAGCAGCCCCGGGACAGGGGGCACCGGGGAGCTGTTTTTT.

This CDR3 is CASSPPGGLYEQYF. DNA of the CDR3: TGTGCCAGCAGCCCCCCCGGGGGGTTATACGAGCAGTACTTC. This chain connects TRBV7-9 to TRBJ2-7, with 7 bases identical to TRBD2. V lost 5 bases, J lost 4 bases, and 8 bases stayed unmatched. The CDR3 is 14 residues long. CDR1 SEHNR and CDR2 FQNEAQ come from the germline V gene (reference sequence). Full variable domain (missing parts from reference TRBV7-9 and TRBJ2-7): DTGVSQNPRHKITKRGQNVTFRCDPISEHNRLYWYRQTLGQGPEFLTYFQNEAQLEKSRLLSDRFSAERPKGSFSTLEIQRTEQGDSAMYLCASSPPGGLYEQYFGPGTRLTVT.

The chain uses TRBV21-1 and TRBJ2-5. TRBV21-1 is flagged as a pseudogene. The length of the CDR3 is 14 residues. CDR3 sequence: CASSKWGRKETQYF. Written as DNA, the CDR3 is TGTGCCAGCAGCAAATGGGGACGTAAAGAGACCCAGTACTTC.

V gene TRBV7-9 combines with J gene TRBJ1-1; 7 bases fit TRBD1. Germline V gives CDR1 SEHNR, CDR2 FQNEAQ (reference sequence). The CDR3 totals 16 residues. The J segment lost 5 bases and the V segment lost 5 bases, leaving 14 bases of the junction unmatched. The CDR3 DNA is TGTGCCAGCAGCAACTCTCAACAGGGGCTTTTTACTGAAGCTTTCTTT. Translation: CASSNSQQGLFTEAFF.

V gene TRBV13 combines with J gene TRBJ2-7, with 9 bases aligning to TRBD1. Germline V gene lookup returns CDR1 PRHDT and CDR2 FYEKMQ (reference sequence). The trim removed 5 bases at V and 8 bases at J, leaving 10 bases unmatched. The CDR3 runs 14 residues. This CDR3 reads CASSPTWDRDKQYF. In DNA, the CDR3 is TGTGCCAGCAGCCCTACCTGGGACAGGGACAAGCAGTACTTC.

This chain uses TRBV5-1 with TRBJ2-7; no clear D gene. This CDR3 region has 14 residues. Deletions cut 0 bases from V and 5 bases from J, with 12 bases between. Germline lookup yields CDR1 SGHRS and CDR2 YFSETQ. CDR3 loop: CASSLGSSSNEQYF. As DNA, the CDR3 is TGCGCCAGCAGCTTGGGGTCATCAAGCAACGAGCAGTACTTC. Using reference TRBV5-1 and TRBJ2-7 for the parts outside the CDR3, the full variable domain is KAGVTQTPRYLIKTRGQQVTLSCSPISGHRSVSWYQQTPGQGLQFLFEYFSETQRNKGNFPGRFSGRQFSNSRSEMNVSTLELGDSALYLCASSLGSSSNEQYFGPGTRLTVT.